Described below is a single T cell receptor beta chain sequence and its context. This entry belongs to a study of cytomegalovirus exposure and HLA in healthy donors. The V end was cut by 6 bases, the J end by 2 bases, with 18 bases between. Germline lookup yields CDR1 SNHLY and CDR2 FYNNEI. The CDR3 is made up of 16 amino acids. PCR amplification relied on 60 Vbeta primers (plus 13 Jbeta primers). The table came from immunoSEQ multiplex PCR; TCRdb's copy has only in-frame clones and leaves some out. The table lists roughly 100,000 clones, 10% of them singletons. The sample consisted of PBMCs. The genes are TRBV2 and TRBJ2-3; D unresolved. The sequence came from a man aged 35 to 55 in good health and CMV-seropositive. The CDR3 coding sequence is TGTGCCAGCAGCTCGGTACCGGTAATGCACACAGATACGCAGTATTTT. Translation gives CASSSVPVMHTDTQYF.